Listed here are 26 T cell receptor beta chains from one sample, sequenced in a study of radiotherapy plus CTLA-4 blockade in lung cancer. TCRdb's table, derived via immunoSEQ multiplex PCR, lists solely in-frame clones and lacks some. Among 50,000 to 85,000 clones, under 85% were seen once, and the ten largest hold roughly 4%. The sample was peripheral blood, taken from a patient treated with radiotherapy plus ipilimumab. The receptors here all came from a human donor with non-small cell lung cancer who had a partial response to radiotherapy plus ipilimumab.

V gene TRBV19 combines with J gene TRBJ2-7; TRBD2 matches at 12 bases. Germline CDR1 LNHDA, CDR2 SQIVND (reference sequence). The CDR3 has 13 amino acids. V lost 10 bases, J lost 2 bases, and 3 bases stayed unmatched. This CDR3 is CATRLAGAYEQYF. In DNA, the CDR3 is TGTGCCACAAGACTAGCGGGAGCCTACGAGCAGTACTTC.

The chain is built from TRBV5-1 and TRBJ2-1; TRBD2 aligns across 7 bases. Germline V lookup: CDR1 SGHRS, CDR2 YFSETQ. The CDR3 extends over 18 amino acids. V trimming: 1 base; J trimming: 5 bases; junction bases outside the gene matches: 15. DNA of the CDR3: TGCGCCAGCAGCTTGTACCTTCGACTAGCTAAGCTCAACAATGAGCAGTTCTTC. Residues: CASSLYLRLAKLNNEQFF.

The genes are TRBV28 and TRBJ2-5, with D possibly TRBD1 on 6 matching bases. Germline CDR1 is MDHEN and CDR2 is SYDVKM. This CDR3 region has 14 residues. Trimming took 2 bases from V and 2 from J, leaving 9 bases between them. CDR3 in DNA: TGTGCCAGCAGTTTACAGACAGGACAAGAGACCCAGTACTTC. Protein product: CASSLQTGQETQYF.

This chain links TRBV28 with TRBJ2-3; TRBD1 aligns across 8 bases. This CDR3 spans 14 amino acids. CDR1 and CDR2 from the germline V gene are MDHEN and SYDVKM. After removal of 6 bases from V and 4 bases from J, the junction contained 6 bases not matched to a gene. The CDR3 reads CASRKPQGADTQYF. DNA of the CDR3: TGTGCCAGCAGAAAGCCACAGGGGGCAGATACGCAGTATTTT.

The genes are TRBV5-1 and TRBJ2-7; 10 nucleotides line up with TRBD1. The CDR3 runs 15 residues. CDR1 is SGHRS and CDR2 is YFSETQ in the germline V gene. Germline trimming cut 3 bases from V and 6 bases from J; bases unmatched to any gene: 9. CDR3 DNA: TGCGCCAGCAGCTCAACGACAGGGGGCGGGGGCGAGCAGTACTTC. Residues: CASSSTTGGGGEQYF.

The chain carries TRBV5-5 and TRBJ1-4; D unclear. Germline V CDR1 and CDR2: SGHKS, YYEKEE (reference sequence). V lost 4 bases and J lost 7, with 17 bases in between. This CDR3 contains 15 residues. CDR3 nucleotides: TGTGCCAGCAGCCCAATAGCGGGATCGGGTGAAAAACTGTTTTTT. Translating it yields CASSPIAGSGEKLFF.

The CDR3 coding sequence is TGTGCCATCCGGCCGGGACAGCTCTCTGGAAACACCATATATTTT. Protein: CAIRPGQLSGNTIYF. The gene calls are TRBV10-3 and TRBJ1-3; 7 bases map to TRBD1. The CDR3 has 15 amino acids. Germline trimming cut 8 bases from V and 0 bases from J; bases unmatched to any gene: 7. CDR1 and CDR2 (germline): ENHRY, SYGVKD.

V gene TRBV5-1 combines with J gene TRBJ1-2; TRBD1 agrees at 7 bases. V gave up 2 bases and J gave up 3 bases; unmatched junction bases: 4. Per the germline V gene, CDR1 is SGHRS and CDR2 is YFSETQ. CDR3 size: 14 residues. The CDR3 sequence is CASSFDRVDYGYTF. DNA of the CDR3: TGCGCCAGCAGCTTTGACAGGGTGGACTATGGCTACACCTTC.

V usage is TRBV7-9 and J usage is TRBJ2-5; 11 nucleotides line up with TRBD1. The germline CDR1 and CDR2 sequences are SEHNR and FQNEAQ (reference sequence). V gave up 2 bases and J gave up 5 bases; unmatched junction bases: 7. This CDR3 has 16 residues. The CDR3 loop reads CASSLFLGTGGETQYF. Written as DNA, the CDR3 is TGTGCCAGCAGCTTATTCCTAGGGACAGGGGGGGAGACCCAGTACTTC.

This chain joins TRBV10-3 and TRBJ2-1; 7 nucleotides align to TRBD2. V trimming: 6 bases; J trimming: 2 bases; junction bases outside the gene matches: 7. CDR1 ENHRY and CDR2 SYGVKD come from the germline V gene. The CDR3 loop spans 15 amino acids. CDR3 sequence reads: CAISPGGATYNEQFF. As DNA, the CDR3 is TGTGCCATCAGCCCGGGGGGTGCAACCTACAATGAGCAGTTCTTC.

This clone is a singleton in its sample. The chain uses TRBV7-2 and TRBJ1-5; D remains unclear. Germline V lookup: CDR1 SGHTA, CDR2 FQGNSA. The V end was cut by 2 bases, the J end by 0 bases, with 8 bases between. The CDR3 has 15 amino acids. This CDR3 is CASSLLGVSNQPQHF. CDR3 in DNA: TGTGCCAGCAGCTTACTCGGGGTTAGCAATCAGCCCCAGCATTTT.

The CDR3 DNA is TGTGCCAGTAACCAGGGAGGGACCGGGGAGCTGTTTTTT. Translated, it gives CASNQGGTGELFF. This chain connects TRBV19 to TRBJ2-2, with 7 bases aligning to TRBD2. This CDR3 spans 13 amino acids. In germline, CDR1 is LNHDA, CDR2 SQIVND (reference sequence). J was trimmed by 5 bases and V by 7 bases; bases with no gene match: 4.

The genes are TRBV27 and TRBJ2-2; 9 bases are shared with TRBD2. V was clipped by 1 base and J by 4 bases; unmatched bases: 4. Germline V gene lookup returns CDR1 MNHEY and CDR2 SMNVEV (reference sequence). The CDR3 contains 16 residues. Written as DNA, the CDR3 is TGTGCCAGCAGTTTATTAGCGGGGGACCTCACCGGGGAGCTGTTTTTT. Translation gives CASSLLAGDLTGELFF.

J is TRBJ1-3 and V is TRBV7-9; unclear D gene. V gave up 0 bases and J gave up 0 bases, with 9 bases separating them. CDR1 and CDR2 from the germline V gene are SEHNR and FQNEAQ (reference sequence). The CDR3 consists of 16 residues. CDR3 bases: TGTGCCAGCAGCTTAGCTTTAGCGGTCTCTGGAAACACCATATATTTT. Translated, it gives CASSLALAVSGNTIYF.

This clone occurred a few times. The rearrangement links TRBV5-1 to TRBJ2-7, with 12 bases fitting TRBD1. This CDR3 spans 15 amino acids. Germline CDR1 and CDR2: SGHRS and YFSETQ. Trimming at V came to 2 bases and at J to 5 bases, leaving 5 bases not matched to a gene. The CDR3 loop reads CASSLGGTGGDEQYF. The CDR3 bases are TGCGCCAGCAGCTTAGGCGGGACAGGGGGCGACGAGCAGTACTTC.

The chain has TRBV7-3 and TRBJ1-1; D is unclear. The germline V gene has CDR1 SGHTA and CDR2 FQGTGA. Deletions cut 2 bases from V and 0 bases from J, with 10 bases between. The length of the CDR3 is 15 residues. The CDR3 reads CASSLYGTMNTEAFF. CDR3 bases: TGTGCCAGCAGCTTATACGGAACTATGAACACTGAAGCTTTCTTT.

The chain carries TRBV19 and TRBJ1-1; possible D gene TRBD1, 6 bases. The V end was cut by 5 bases, the J end by 0 bases, with 13 bases between. The CDR3 is made up of 15 amino acids. CDR1 is LNHDA, CDR2 SQIVND, per germline (reference sequence). CDR3 DNA: TGTGCCAGTAGTGGAGACAGGTCGATGAACACTGAAGCTTTCTTT. It encodes CASSGDRSMNTEAFF.

Here the CDR3 reads CATNPRSGSVIGELFF. The CDR3, as DNA: TGTGCCACTAACCCCCGTAGCGGGAGTGTAATCGGGGAGCTGTTTTTT. This chain uses TRBV27 with TRBJ2-2; 9 positions agree with TRBD2. The germline CDR1 and CDR2 sequences are MNHEY and SMNVEV (reference sequence). The CDR3 has 16 amino acids. The V segment lost 10 bases and the J segment 7 bases; nucleotides outside the gene matches: 16.

The chain couples TRBV7-3 to TRBJ2-3; no clear D. This CDR3 has 16 amino acids. In germline, CDR1 is SGHTA, CDR2 FQGTGA. The V end lost 5 bases, the J end lost 4 bases, and 19 bases lay between the germline ends. As DNA, the CDR3 is TGTGCCAGCAGCCCCGGCTCCGGGTTAAGGTCAGATACGCAGTATTTT. Translating it yields CASSPGSGLRSDTQYF.

The chain joins TRBV5-4 to TRBJ2-1, with 11 bases identical to TRBD2. The CDR3 runs to 15 residues. The germline gives CDR1 SGHNT, CDR2 YYREEE (reference sequence). V lost 0 bases and J lost 8; bases outside the gene matches: 4. CDR3 sequence: CASSLGLAGQDEQFF. In DNA form, the CDR3 reads TGTGCCAGCAGCTTGGGACTAGCGGGACAAGATGAGCAGTTCTTC.

In nucleotides, the CDR3 is TGTGCCAGCAGCCAAGATCGGGGCTACGAGCAGTACTTC. This gives the protein CASSQDRGYEQYF. The chain recombines TRBV4-2 with TRBJ2-7, with D perhaps TRBD2 (5 bases). The CDR3 consists of 13 residues. V was clipped by 0 bases and J by 3 bases, with 6 bases between them. In germline, CDR1 is LGHNA, CDR2 YNFKEQ.

The rearrangement uses TRBV7-6 and TRBJ2-3, with 9 bases matching TRBD1. The V segment lost 6 bases and the J segment 4 bases; nucleotides outside the gene matches: 8. The CDR3 contains 15 residues. Germline CDR1 and CDR2: SGHVS and FNYEAQ. The CDR3 spells CASRPRDRAPDTQYF. The CDR3 DNA reads as TGTGCCAGCAGACCTCGGGACAGGGCGCCAGATACGCAGTATTTT.

The chain has TRBV7-3 and TRBJ2-7, with D unclear. The V end lost 2 bases, the J end lost 3 bases, and 11 bases lay between the germline ends. CDR1 is SGHTA, CDR2 FQGTGA, per germline. This CDR3 is built from 14 residues. CDR3 residues: CASSLGPVGYEQYF. CDR3 coding DNA: TGTGCCAGCAGCTTAGGGCCCGTAGGCTACGAGCAGTACTTC.

V is TRBV30 and J is TRBJ1-6; weak D call: TRBD1 (5 bases). This CDR3 has 17 amino acids. V shed 0 bases and J shed 0 bases, with 12 bases lying between them. From germline, CDR1 is GTSNPN and CDR2 SVGIG (reference sequence). The CDR3 sequence: CAWSVRGGNSYNSPLHF. CDR3 in DNA: TGTGCCTGGAGTGTACGGGGGGGGAACTCCTATAATTCACCCCTCCACTTT.

The J gene is TRBJ2-2, the V gene TRBV2, with 13 nucleotides matching TRBD2. CDR1 SNHLY and CDR2 FYNNEI come from the germline V gene. With 5 bases clipped from V and 6 bases from J, the junction kept 6 bases outside the gene matches. The CDR3 length is 16 residues. The CDR3 protein is CASSLGLAGLAGELFF. In DNA, the CDR3 is TGTGCCAGCAGTTTGGGACTAGCGGGATTAGCCGGGGAGCTGTTTTTT.

The V and J genes are TRBV7-3 and TRBJ2-5, with 12 bases identical to TRBD1. Germline V gene data show CDR1 as SGHTA and CDR2 as FQGTGA. Trimming cost V 2 bases and J 5 bases; bases outside gene matches: 6. CDR3 length: 16 residues. The CDR3 DNA is TGTGCCAGCAGCTTAGGGGGACAGGGGGCGTATGAGACCCAGTACTTC. Its protein is CASSLGGQGAYETQYF.